This TCR beta chain was observed in a study of cytomegalovirus exposure and HLA in healthy donors. Germline-derived CDR1 and CDR2 are KGHSH and LQKENI. There are 16 residues in the CDR3. Trimming removed 1 base at V and 0 bases at J, with 9 bases between. Clones were sequenced by immunoSEQ multiplex PCR, and TCRdb holds only the in-frame ones, with some missing. Seen here are some 340,000 clones, approximately 90% observed once, and the top ten hold roughly 1.1%. The genes are TRBV18 and TRBJ1-4; a weak D match, TRBD1 (5 bases). The receptor was isolated from a young woman in good health and CMV-seropositive. The sequenced sample was PBMCs. CDR3 in DNA: TGTGCCAGCTCACCACTTCGGGGCTCAACTAATGAAAAACTGTTTTTT. It encodes CASSPLRGSTNEKLFF.